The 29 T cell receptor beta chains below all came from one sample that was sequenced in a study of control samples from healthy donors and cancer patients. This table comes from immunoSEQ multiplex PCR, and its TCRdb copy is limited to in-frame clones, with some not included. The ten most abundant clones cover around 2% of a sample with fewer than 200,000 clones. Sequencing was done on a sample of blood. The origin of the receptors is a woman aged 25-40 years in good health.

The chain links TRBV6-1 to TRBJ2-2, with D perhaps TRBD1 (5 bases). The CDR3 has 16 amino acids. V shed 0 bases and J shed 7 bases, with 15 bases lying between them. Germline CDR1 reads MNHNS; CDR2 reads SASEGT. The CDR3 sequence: CASSEAPGRGFGELFF. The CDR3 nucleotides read TGTGCCAGCAGTGAAGCGCCTGGAAGGGGATTCGGGGAGCTGTTTTTT.

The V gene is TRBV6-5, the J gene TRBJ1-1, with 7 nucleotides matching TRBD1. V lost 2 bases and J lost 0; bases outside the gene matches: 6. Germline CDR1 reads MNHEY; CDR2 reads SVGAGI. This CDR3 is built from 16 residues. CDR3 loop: CASSYASGGVNTEAFF. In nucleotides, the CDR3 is TGTGCCAGCAGTTACGCCTCAGGGGGAGTGAACACTGAAGCTTTCTTT.

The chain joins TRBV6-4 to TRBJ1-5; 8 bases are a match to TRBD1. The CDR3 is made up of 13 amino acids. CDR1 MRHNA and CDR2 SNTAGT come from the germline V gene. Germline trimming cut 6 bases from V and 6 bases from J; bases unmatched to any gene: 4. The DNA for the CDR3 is TGTGCCAGCAGCGGGGGGACAGGTCAGCCCCAGCATTTT. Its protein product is CASSGGTGQPQHF.

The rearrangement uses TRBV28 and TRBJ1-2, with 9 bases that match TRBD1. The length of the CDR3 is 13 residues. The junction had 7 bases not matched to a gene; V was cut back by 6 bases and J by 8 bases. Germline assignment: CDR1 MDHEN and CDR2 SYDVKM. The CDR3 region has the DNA TGTGCCAGCAGCCAGGGACAGGGAGGAGGCTACACCTTC. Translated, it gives CASSQGQGGGYTF.

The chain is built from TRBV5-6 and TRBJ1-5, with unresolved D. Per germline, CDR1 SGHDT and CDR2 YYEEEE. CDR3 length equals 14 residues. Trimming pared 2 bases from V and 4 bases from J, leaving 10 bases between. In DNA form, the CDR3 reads TGTGCCAGCAGCTTCCAAAGCAGGAATCAGCCCCAGCATTTT. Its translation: CASSFQSRNQPQHF.

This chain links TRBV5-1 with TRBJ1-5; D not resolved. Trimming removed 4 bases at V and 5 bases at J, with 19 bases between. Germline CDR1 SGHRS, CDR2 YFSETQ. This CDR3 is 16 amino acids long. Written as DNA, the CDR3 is TGCGCCAGCAGCCCAGGAAGCAGTGGGTGGGATCAGCCCCAGCATTTT. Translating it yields CASSPGSSGWDQPQHF.

The CDR3 reads CASSPPGGRAFF. The CDR3 DNA is TGTGCCAGCAGCCCACCCGGGGGACGAGCTTTCTTT. The rearrangement links TRBV7-9 to TRBJ1-1; tentative D call: TRBD1 (5 bases). V was pared by 5 bases and J by 10 bases, with 14 bases between. The length of the CDR3 is 12 residues. CDR1 and CDR2 from the germline V gene are SEHNR and FQNEAQ (reference sequence).

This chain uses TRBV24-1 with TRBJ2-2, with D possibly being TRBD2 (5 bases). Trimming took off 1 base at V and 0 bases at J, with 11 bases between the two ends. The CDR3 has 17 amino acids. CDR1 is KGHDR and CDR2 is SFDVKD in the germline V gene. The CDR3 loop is CATSDLEGFSNTGELFF. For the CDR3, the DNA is TGTGCCACCAGTGATTTAGAGGGATTCTCGAACACCGGGGAGCTGTTTTTT.

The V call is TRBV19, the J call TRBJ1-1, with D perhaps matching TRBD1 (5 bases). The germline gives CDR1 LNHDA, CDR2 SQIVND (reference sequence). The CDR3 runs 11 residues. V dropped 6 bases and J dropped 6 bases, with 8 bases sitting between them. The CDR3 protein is CASRGDAEAFF. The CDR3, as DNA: TGTGCCAGTAGGGGGGACGCTGAAGCTTTCTTT. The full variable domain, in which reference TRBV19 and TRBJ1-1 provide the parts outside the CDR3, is DGGITQSPKYLFRKEGQNVTLSCEQNLNHDAMYWYRQDPGQGLRLIYYSQIVNDFQKGDIAEGYSVSREKKESFPLTVTSAQKNPTAFYLCASRGDAEAFFGQGTRLTVV.

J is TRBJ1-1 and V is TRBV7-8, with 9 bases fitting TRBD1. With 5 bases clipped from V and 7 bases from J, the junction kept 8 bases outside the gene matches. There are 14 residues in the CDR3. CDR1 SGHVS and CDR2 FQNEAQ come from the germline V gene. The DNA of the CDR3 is TGTGCCAGCAGCAGTACAGGGGGCGCGATTGAAGCTTTCTTT. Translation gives CASSSTGGAIEAFF.

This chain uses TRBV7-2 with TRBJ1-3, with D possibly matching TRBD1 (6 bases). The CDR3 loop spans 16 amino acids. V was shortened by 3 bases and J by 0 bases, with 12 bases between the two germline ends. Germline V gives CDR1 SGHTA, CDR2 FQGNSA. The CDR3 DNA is TGTGCCAGCAGCTTGGCGACAGGCCTCTCTGGAAACACCATATATTTT. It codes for CASSLATGLSGNTIYF. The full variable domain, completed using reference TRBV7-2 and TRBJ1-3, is GAGVSQSPSNKVTEKGKDVELRCDPISGHTALYWYRQSLGQGLEFLIYFQGNSAPDKSGLPSDRFSAERTGGSVSTLTIQRTQQEDSAVYLCASSLATGLSGNTIYFGEGSWLTVV.

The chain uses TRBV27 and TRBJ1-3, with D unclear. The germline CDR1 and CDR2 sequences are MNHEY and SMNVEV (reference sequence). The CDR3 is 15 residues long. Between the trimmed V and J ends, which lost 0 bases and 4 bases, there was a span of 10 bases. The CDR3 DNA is TGTGCCAGCAGTTTATCAAAGGGTTACGGAAACACCATATATTTT. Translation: CASSLSKGYGNTIYF.

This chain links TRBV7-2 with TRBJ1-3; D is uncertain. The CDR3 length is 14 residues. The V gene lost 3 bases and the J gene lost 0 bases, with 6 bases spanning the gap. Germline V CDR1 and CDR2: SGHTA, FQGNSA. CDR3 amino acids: CASSFRSSGNTIYF. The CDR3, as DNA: TGTGCCAGCAGCTTTAGAAGCTCTGGAAACACCATATATTTT. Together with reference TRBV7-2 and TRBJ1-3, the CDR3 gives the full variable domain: GAGVSQSPSNKVTEKGKDVELRCDPISGHTALYWYRQSLGQGLEFLIYFQGNSAPDKSGLPSDRFSAERTGGSVSTLTIQRTQQEDSAVYLCASSFRSSGNTIYFGEGSWLTVV.

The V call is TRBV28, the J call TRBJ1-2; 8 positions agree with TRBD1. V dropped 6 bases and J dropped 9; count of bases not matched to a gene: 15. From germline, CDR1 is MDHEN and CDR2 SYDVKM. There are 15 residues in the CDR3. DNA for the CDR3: TGTGCCAGCAGGGAGCCGGGACAGGCCGGTATACGCTACACCTTC. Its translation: CASREPGQAGIRYTF.

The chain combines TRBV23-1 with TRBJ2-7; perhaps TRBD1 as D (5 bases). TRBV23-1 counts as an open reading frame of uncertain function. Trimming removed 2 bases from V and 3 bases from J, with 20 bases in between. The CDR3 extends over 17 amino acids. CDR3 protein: CASSQPPNSSRDYEQYF. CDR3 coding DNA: TGCGCCAGCAGTCAACCCCCCAATTCCAGCAGGGACTACGAGCAGTACTTC.

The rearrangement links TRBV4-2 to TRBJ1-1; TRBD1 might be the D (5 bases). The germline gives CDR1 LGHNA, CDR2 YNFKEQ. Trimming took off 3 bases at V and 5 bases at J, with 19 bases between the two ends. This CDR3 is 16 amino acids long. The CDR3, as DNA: TGTGCCAGCAGCCATCCCCGCTCCGGGGCGGGGACTGAAGCTTTCTTT. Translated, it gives CASSHPRSGAGTEAFF.

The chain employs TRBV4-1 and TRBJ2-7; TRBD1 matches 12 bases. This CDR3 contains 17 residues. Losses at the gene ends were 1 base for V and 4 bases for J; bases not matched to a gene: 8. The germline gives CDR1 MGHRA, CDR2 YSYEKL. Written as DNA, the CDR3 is TGCGCCAGCAGCCAAGGATCCGGGACAGGGGGCTCGTACGAGCAGTACTTC. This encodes CASSQGSGTGGSYEQYF.

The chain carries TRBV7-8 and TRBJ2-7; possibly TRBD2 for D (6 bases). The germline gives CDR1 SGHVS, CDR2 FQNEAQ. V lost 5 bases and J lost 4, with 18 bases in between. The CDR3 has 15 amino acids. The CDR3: CASSPAEQGGYEQYF. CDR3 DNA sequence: TGTGCCAGCAGCCCCGCGGAGCAGGGAGGATACGAGCAGTACTTC.

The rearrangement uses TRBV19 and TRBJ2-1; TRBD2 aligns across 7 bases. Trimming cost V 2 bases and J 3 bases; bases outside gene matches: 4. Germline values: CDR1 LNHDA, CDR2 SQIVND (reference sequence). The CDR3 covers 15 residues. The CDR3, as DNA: TGTGCCAGTAGTATATTAGGACTAGTCTACAATGAGCAGTTCTTC. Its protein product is CASSILGLVYNEQFF.

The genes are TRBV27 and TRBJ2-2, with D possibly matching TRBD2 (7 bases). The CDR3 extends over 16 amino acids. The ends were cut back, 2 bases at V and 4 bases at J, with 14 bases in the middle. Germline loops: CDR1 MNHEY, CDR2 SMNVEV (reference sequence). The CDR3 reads CASSLRGARSTGELFF. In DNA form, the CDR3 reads TGTGCCAGCAGTTTACGGGGGGCGCGTAGCACCGGGGAGCTGTTTTTT.

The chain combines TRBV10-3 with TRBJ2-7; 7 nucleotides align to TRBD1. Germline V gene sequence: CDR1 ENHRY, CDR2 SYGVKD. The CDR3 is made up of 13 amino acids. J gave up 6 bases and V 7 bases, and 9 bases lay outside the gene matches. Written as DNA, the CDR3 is TGTGCCATCAAGGGGGACAGAAGTCTCGAGCAGTACTTC. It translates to CAIKGDRSLEQYF.

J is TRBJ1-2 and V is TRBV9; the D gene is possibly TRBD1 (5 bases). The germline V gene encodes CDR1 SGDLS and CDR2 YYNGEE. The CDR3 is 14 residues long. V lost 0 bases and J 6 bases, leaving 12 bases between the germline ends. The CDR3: CASSVAGQGHGYTF. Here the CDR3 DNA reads TGTGCCAGCAGCGTAGCTGGGCAGGGACATGGCTACACCTTC.

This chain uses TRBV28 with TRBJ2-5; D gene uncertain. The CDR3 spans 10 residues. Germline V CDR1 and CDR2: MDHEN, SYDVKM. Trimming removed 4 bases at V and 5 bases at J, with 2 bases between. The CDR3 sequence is CASSYETQYF. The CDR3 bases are TGTGCCAGCAGTTATGAGACCCAGTACTTC.

CDR3 loop: CASSQDDGGNTEAFF. DNA for the CDR3: TGTGCCAGCAGCCAAGACGACGGGGGAAACACTGAAGCTTTCTTT. V and J are TRBV21-1 and TRBJ1-1. TRBV21-1 corresponds to a pseudogene. The CDR3 length is 15 residues.

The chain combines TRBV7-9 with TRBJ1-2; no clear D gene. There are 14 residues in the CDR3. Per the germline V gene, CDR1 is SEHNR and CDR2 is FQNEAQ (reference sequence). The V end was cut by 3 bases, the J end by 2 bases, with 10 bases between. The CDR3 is CASSFTGRNYGYTF. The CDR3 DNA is TGTGCCAGCAGCTTCACGGGGAGGAACTATGGCTACACCTTC.

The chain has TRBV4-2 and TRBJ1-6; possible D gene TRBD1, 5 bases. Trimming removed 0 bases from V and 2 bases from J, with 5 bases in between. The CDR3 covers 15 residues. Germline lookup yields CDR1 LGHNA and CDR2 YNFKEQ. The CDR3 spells CASSQEGPYNSPLHF. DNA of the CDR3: TGTGCCAGCAGCCAAGAGGGGCCCTATAATTCACCCCTCCACTTT.

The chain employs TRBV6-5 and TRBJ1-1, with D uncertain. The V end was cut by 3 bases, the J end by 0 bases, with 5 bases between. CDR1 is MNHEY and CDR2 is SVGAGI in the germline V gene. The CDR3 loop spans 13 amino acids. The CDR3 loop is CASSYQMNTEAFF. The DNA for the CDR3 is TGTGCCAGCAGTTATCAGATGAACACTGAAGCTTTCTTT.

In DNA, the CDR3 is TGTGCCAGCAGCCAATTTGGAGGGGCTGTTGGTGAAGCTTTCTTT. Residues: CASSQFGGAVGEAFF. The V and J genes are TRBV16 and TRBJ1-1, with D perhaps matching TRBD1 (5 bases). The CDR3 sequence is 15 residues long. CDR1 KGHSY and CDR2 FQNENV come from the germline V gene. V was shortened by 1 base and J by 7 bases, with 16 bases between the two germline ends.

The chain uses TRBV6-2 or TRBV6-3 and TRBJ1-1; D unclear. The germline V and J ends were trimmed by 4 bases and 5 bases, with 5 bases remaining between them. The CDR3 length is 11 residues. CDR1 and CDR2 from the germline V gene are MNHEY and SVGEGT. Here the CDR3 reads CASSFGTEAFF. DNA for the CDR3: TGTGCCAGCAGTTTCGGAACTGAAGCTTTCTTT.